Listed here are 16 T cell receptor beta chains from one sample, sequenced in a study of shared clonotypes between healthy human individuals. Some clones are missing from TCRdb's copy, which holds only in-frame ones; the method was immunoSEQ multiplex PCR. The sample consists of more than 2,000,000 clones, roughly nine tenths of them appearing once. The sample comprised naive CD4+ T cells sorted from blood. Subset in this sample: CD45RA+ positively selected. All receptors come from a man between 18 and 35 years old in good health.

The chain employs TRBV9 and TRBJ1-1; the D is unclear. V dropped 3 bases and J dropped 1 base, with 10 bases sitting between them. CDR3 size: 14 residues. Germline assignment: CDR1 SGDLS and CDR2 YYNGEE. This CDR3 is CASSGRHQNTEAFF. DNA for the CDR3: TGTGCCAGCAGCGGACGACACCAGAACACTGAAGCTTTCTTT. Based on the CDR3 plus reference TRBV9 and TRBJ1-1, the full variable domain is DSGVTQTPKHLITATGQRVTLRCSPRSGDLSVYWYQQSLDQGLQFLIQYYNGEERAKGNILERFSAQQFPDLHSELNLSSLELGDSALYFCASSGRHQNTEAFFGQGTRLTVV.

This clone is a singleton in its sample. V and J are TRBV11-2 and TRBJ2-5; D not resolved. This CDR3 is built from 16 residues. The V and J ends lost 0 bases and 5 bases respectively, with 16 bases between them. In germline, CDR1 is SGHAT, CDR2 FQNNGV. The CDR3 DNA reads as TGTGCCAGCAGCTTAGATCTAGTCGGGCCGGAGGAGACCCAGTACTTC. The encoded protein is CASSLDLVGPEETQYF.

This chain connects TRBV30 to TRBJ2-4, with D perhaps TRBD1 (5 bases). The length of the CDR3 is 13 residues. Germline V gene sequence: CDR1 GTSNPN, CDR2 SVGIG (reference sequence). Trimming shortened V by 3 bases and J by 2 bases, and 8 bases separated the two germline ends. The CDR3 nucleotides read TGTGCCTGGAGGGGGCCTCCCAAAAACATTCAGTACTTC. Protein: CAWRGPPKNIQYF.

CDR3 nucleotides: TGCGCCAGCAGCTTGGGAGAGATCTCTGGGGCCAACGTCCTGACTTTC. It codes for CASSLGEISGANVLTF. The rearrangement links TRBV5-1 to TRBJ2-6; D unclear. This CDR3 is 16 amino acids long. Between the trimmed V and J ends, which lost 0 bases and 0 bases, there was a span of 7 bases. Germline V lookup: CDR1 SGHRS, CDR2 YFSETQ.

This chain connects TRBV29-1 to TRBJ2-5; D is undetermined. From germline, CDR1 is SQVTM and CDR2 ANQGSEA. The CDR3 is 14 amino acids. Trimming took 3 bases from V and 3 from J, leaving 14 bases between them. CDR3 loop: CSVDGPLWEETQYF. For the CDR3, the DNA is TGCAGCGTTGATGGGCCCCTGTGGGAAGAGACCCAGTACTTC.

The rearrangement joins TRBV29-1 to TRBJ2-5; 7 nucleotides agree with TRBD2. The J call may be incorrect, as the DNA end agrees better with TRBJ2-7. CDR3 length equals 16 residues. Germline CDR1 SQVTM, CDR2 ANQGSEA. Written as DNA, the CDR3 is TGCAGCGTTGAGGGACCTACTAGCGAATTCCCCTACGAGCAGTACTTC. It translates to CSVEGPTSEFPYEQYF.

J is TRBJ2-1 and V is TRBV5-5, with 7 nucleotides matching TRBD1. Germline V gene lookup returns CDR1 SGHKS and CDR2 YYEKEE (reference sequence). The CDR3 spans 15 residues. The ends lost 4 bases at V and 8 bases at J; junction bases unmatched: 12. The CDR3 DNA reads TGTGCCAGCAGCCCAGTAACCCGACAGGGCTATGAGCAGTTCTTC. Amino acid sequence: CASSPVTRQGYEQFF.

J is TRBJ2-5 and V is TRBV30; tentatively, D is TRBD2 (6 bases). The CDR3 contains 14 residues. Per the germline V gene, CDR1 is GTSNPN and CDR2 is SVGIG (reference sequence). V was clipped by 4 bases and J by 6 bases, with 18 bases between them. The DNA of the CDR3 is TGTGCCTGGAATCAGAAGGGAGGCGGAAAGACCCAGTACTTC. Protein: CAWNQKGGGKTQYF.

The chain links TRBV2 to TRBJ1-2, with D possibly being TRBD1 (6 bases). The germline V and J ends were trimmed by 1 base and 8 bases, with 8 bases remaining between them. The length of the CDR3 is 12 residues. The germline CDR1 and CDR2 sequences are SNHLY and FYNNEI. This chain's CDR3 is CASSEDRDGYTF. Here the CDR3 DNA reads TGTGCCAGCAGTGAAGACAGGGACGGCTACACCTTC.

The chain carries TRBV6-5 and TRBJ2-7, with D possibly being TRBD1 (7 bases). CDR3 length: 14 amino acids. Germline V gene sequence: CDR1 MNHEY, CDR2 SVGAGI. V was trimmed by 7 bases and J by 12 bases, leaving 25 bases between them. The CDR3 DNA sequence: TGTGCCAGCACGGATAATGGCAGGGGGGTTGGATGGTACTTC. It specifies CASTDNGRGVGWYF.

The V gene is TRBV6-5, the J gene TRBJ2-5; 9 positions match TRBD1. The V gene end was trimmed by 1 base and the J gene end by 2 bases; junction bases not matched to a gene: 2. The CDR3 has 15 residues. Germline V gives CDR1 MNHEY, CDR2 SVGAGI. The CDR3 sequence is CASSYWTGEQETQYF. In DNA form, the CDR3 reads TGTGCCAGCAGTTACTGGACAGGGGAGCAAGAGACCCAGTACTTC.

The chain joins TRBV6-6 to TRBJ1-1; possibly TRBD1 for D (5 bases). Per the germline V gene, CDR1 is MNHNY and CDR2 is SVGAGI (reference sequence). V was shortened by 8 bases and J by 4 bases, with 14 bases between the two germline ends. The CDR3 is 13 amino acids. The CDR3 region is CASERQIATEAFF. In DNA, the CDR3 is TGTGCCAGCGAGCGACAGATTGCCACTGAAGCTTTCTTT.

As for this clone: The same CDR3 can be traced to other DNA sequences in this sample. This rearrangement joins TRBV5-1 to TRBJ1-5; a possible D gene is TRBD1 (5 bases). Germline V gene data show CDR1 as SGHRS and CDR2 as YFSETQ. There are 15 residues in the CDR3. The germline V and J ends were trimmed by 0 bases and 2 bases, with 9 bases remaining between them. The CDR3: CASSLGGSGNQPQHF. In DNA, the CDR3 is TGCGCCAGCAGCTTGGGGGGGAGCGGCAATCAGCCCCAGCATTTT.

The chain combines TRBV7-2 with TRBJ2-2, with TRBD2 identical over 10 bases. V was pared by 5 bases and J by 0 bases, with 6 bases of the junction left unmatched. Germline V gene sequence: CDR1 SGHTA, CDR2 FQGNSA. The CDR3 spans 17 residues. CDR3 nucleotides: TGTGCCAGCAGCCCCCGGACTAGCGGTTCGAACACCGGGGAGCTGTTTTTT. Its protein product is CASSPRTSGSNTGELFF.

The V and J genes are TRBV18 and TRBJ2-2; 7 nucleotides agree with TRBD1. From germline, CDR1 is KGHSH and CDR2 LQKENI. With V trimmed by 1 base and J by 0 bases, 2 bases remained unmatched. The CDR3 sequence is 16 residues long. The CDR3 DNA sequence: TGTGCCAGCTCACCACAACAGGGGTCGAACACCGGGGAGCTGTTTTTT. Amino acid sequence: CASSPQQGSNTGELFF.

The chain employs TRBV11-3 and TRBJ2-1; 9 nucleotides agree with TRBD2. Germline V gives CDR1 SGHNT, CDR2 YENEEA. Trimming took 0 bases from V and 5 from J; bases not matched to a gene: 8. The CDR3 has 17 amino acids. The CDR3 sequence is CASSLDPPGLADNEQFF. The CDR3 DNA sequence: TGTGCCAGCAGCTTAGATCCACCGGGACTAGCAGACAATGAGCAGTTCTTC.